This T cell receptor beta chain is from a study of blood T cell repertoires in COVID-19. The wider study: Italy, Spain and the United States were the sources of the convalescent and acute COVID-19 samples. The cDNA or gDNA used as material had been derived from T cells, B-cell-depleted T cells, or PBMCs.

CDR3 length: 17 residues. V lost 1 base to trimming and J lost 1 base, with 15 bases between them. Germline V gene lookup returns CDR1 SEHNR and CDR2 FQNEAQ (reference sequence). Study processing details: Reference gene primer amplification yielded estimated nucleated cell counts. Only in-frame clones appear in the TCRdb table, and some are missing; sequencing was by immunoSEQ multiplex PCR. That table gives V, J and clone size, and the DNA gave D and trimming. The sample yields some 280,000 clones, 86% seen once. This TCR came from a woman between 25 and 40 years old with active or convalescent COVID-19. The rearrangement uses TRBV7-9 and TRBJ2-3; a possible D gene is TRBD2 (7 bases). The sequenced sample consisted of peripheral blood. The CDR3 DNA reads as TGTGCCAGCAGCTTAGGTCCCTTGCGGGGGCGCACAGATACGCAGTATTTT. This codes for CASSLGPLRGRTDTQYF.